Detailed here is one T cell receptor beta chain. Assay used: immunoSEQ multiplex PCR; TCRdb lists only in-frame clones, some missing. The table lists fewer than 85,000 clones, more than 80% of them singletons, with 0.4% to 0.55% in the top ten. Germline assignment: CDR1 SGHTS and CDR2 YDEGEE. This CDR3 is 16 amino acids long. The ends were cut back, 3 bases at V and 1 base at J, with 14 bases in the middle. This entry belongs to a study of OX40 agonist ivuxolimab in advanced cancers. The sequencing used CD4+ or CD8+ T cells sorted from blood, collected in a trial of the OX40 agonist ivuxolimab. This TCR was recovered from an adult with an advanced solid tumor such as melanoma, head and neck, liver or kidney cancer. The chain is built from TRBV5-8 and TRBJ1-5; tentative D call: TRBD1 (6 bases). CDR3: CASSSVGGESNQPQHF. DNA for the CDR3: TGTGCCAGCAGCTCGGTCGGGGGCGAGAGCAATCAGCCCCAGCATTTT.